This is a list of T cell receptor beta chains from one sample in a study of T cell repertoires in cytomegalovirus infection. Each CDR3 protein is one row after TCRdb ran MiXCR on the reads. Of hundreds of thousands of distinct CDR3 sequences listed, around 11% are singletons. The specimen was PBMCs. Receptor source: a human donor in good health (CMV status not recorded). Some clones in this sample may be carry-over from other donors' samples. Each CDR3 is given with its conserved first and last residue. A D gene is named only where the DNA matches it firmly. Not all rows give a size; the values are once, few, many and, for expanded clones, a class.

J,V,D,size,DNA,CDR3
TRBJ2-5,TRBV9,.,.,TGTGCCAGCAGCGTAGAACTAGAAGAGACCCAGTACTTC,CASSVELEETQYF
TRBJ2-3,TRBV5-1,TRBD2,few,TGCGCCAGCAGCTTGACTAGCGGGAGAGGAGATACGCAGTATTTT,CASSLTSGRGDTQYF
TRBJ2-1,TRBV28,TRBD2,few,TGTGCCAGCCACTACGCGGGGGGGATTTACAATGAGCAGTTCTTC,CASHYAGGIYNEQFF
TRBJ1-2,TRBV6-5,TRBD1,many,TGTGCCAGCAGTAACCCCGGGACAGGGGTTTATGGCTACACCTTC,CASSNPGTGVYGYTF
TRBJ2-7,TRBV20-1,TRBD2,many,TGCAGTGCTAGAGATTCGGGCGGGAGCTACGAGCAGTACTTC,CSARDSGGSYEQYF
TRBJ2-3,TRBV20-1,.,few,TGCAGTGCTAGAGATGCTAGCACAGATACGCAGTATTTT,CSARDASTDTQYF
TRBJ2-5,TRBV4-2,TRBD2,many,TGTGCCAGCAGCCAAGGGACTAGCGGGAGGGTACCCGTGGGCGAGACCCAGTACTTC,CASSQGTSGRVPVGETQYF
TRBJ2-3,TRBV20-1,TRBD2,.,TGCAGTATAGCCCTAGCGGCTAGCACAGATACGCAGTATTTT,CSIALAASTDTQYF
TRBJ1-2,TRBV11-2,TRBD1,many,TGTGCCAGCAGCGGGGGACAGGACCCCTATGGCTACACCTTC,CASSGGQDPYGYTF
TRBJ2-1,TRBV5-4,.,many,TGTGCCAGCAGCTCAGACGTGGCGGCGGGGTTCTTC,CASSSDVAAGFF
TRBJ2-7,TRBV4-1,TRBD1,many,TGCGCCAGCAGCCAGAGACAGGGGGCCGACGAGCAGTACTTC,CASSQRQGADEQYF
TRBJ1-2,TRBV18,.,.,TGTGCCAGCTCACCACCGGGGGTCTATGGCTACACCTTC,CASSPPGVYGYTF
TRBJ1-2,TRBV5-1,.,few,TGCGCCAGCAGCTTGGAAGCACATCCGGGTGACTATGGCTACACCTTC,CASSLEAHPGDYGYTF
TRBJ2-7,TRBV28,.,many,TGTGCCAGCAGTCTCATAGGACAGTCCTACGAGCAGTACTTC,CASSLIGQSYEQYF
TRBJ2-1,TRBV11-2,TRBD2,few,TGTGCCAGCAGCTTAAGCGGGATCCGCGGAAATGAGCAGTTCTTC,CASSLSGIRGNEQFF
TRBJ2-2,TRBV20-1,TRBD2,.,TGCAGTGCTGAGCGGGAGGGCCGGGGCGGGGAGCTGTTTTTT,CSAEREGRGGELFF
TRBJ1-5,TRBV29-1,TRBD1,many,TGCAGCGTCTCAGGGGGTGGACAGCCCCAGCATTTT,CSVSGGGQPQHF
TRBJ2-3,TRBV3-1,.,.,TGTGCCAGCAGCCAAGAGTGGGTGCTATCTGATACGCAGTATTTT,CASSQEWVLSDTQYF
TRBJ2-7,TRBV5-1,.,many,TGCGCCAGCAGCTTCTCGGAGACCGAGCAGTACTTC,CASSFSETEQYF
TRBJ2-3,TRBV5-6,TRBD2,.,TGTGCCAGCACCCCCAGGAGCGGGAGTTTTTATTTT,CASTPRSGSFYF
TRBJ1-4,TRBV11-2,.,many,TGTGCCAGCAGCCTGGGGGACACGGGTATTTCGACTAATGAAAAACTGTTTTTT,CASSLGDTGISTNEKLFF
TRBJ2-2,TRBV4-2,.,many,TGTGCCAGCAGCCCCCAGATGCGGAACACCGGGGAGCTGTTTTTT,CASSPQMRNTGELFF
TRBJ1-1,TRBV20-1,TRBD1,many,TGCAGTGCTATTCGGACAGGCATGAACACTGAAGCTTTCTTT,CSAIRTGMNTEAFF
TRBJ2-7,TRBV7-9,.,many,TGTGCCAGCAGCCCCCCCGTTGGGCAGGGGATGTACGAGCAGTACTTC,CASSPPVGQGMYEQYF
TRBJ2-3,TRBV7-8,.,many,TGTGCCAGCAGCTCCAGACTAGTGGGTGGTAGCACAGATACGCAGTATTTT,CASSSRLVGGSTDTQYF
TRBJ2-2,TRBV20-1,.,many,TGCAGTGCAGCCTCCCCCGGGGAGCTGTTTTTT,CSAASPGELFF
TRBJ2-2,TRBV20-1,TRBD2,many,TGCAGTGCTAGTCGCTCTAGCGGACGATACACCGGGGAGCTGTTTTTT,CSASRSSGRYTGELFF
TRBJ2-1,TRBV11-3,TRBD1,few,TGTGCCAGCAGCTTAGGGGGGACAGGGCACAATGAGCAGTTCTTC,CASSLGGTGHNEQFF
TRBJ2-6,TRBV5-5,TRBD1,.,TGTGCCAGCAGCCGGGACAGGGGGCTGCCCTCTGGGGCCAACGTCCTGACTTTC,CASSRDRGLPSGANVLTF
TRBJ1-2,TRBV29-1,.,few,TGCAGCTCCTCACAGGGAGAGTATGGCTACACCTTC,CSSSQGEYGYTF
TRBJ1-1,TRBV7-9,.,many,TGTGCCAGCAGCCCAAGGCCAATCCAGGGAATTCGCACTGAAGCTTTCTTT,CASSPRPIQGIRTEAFF
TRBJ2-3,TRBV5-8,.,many,TGTGCCAGCAGCCCAGAGATCACAGATACGCAGTATTTT,CASSPEITDTQYF
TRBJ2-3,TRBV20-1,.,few,TGCAGTGCTAGAGATTGGGCAGGGGTGGGAGATACGCAGTATTTT,CSARDWAGVGDTQYF
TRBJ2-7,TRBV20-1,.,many,TGCAGTGCTCTAAATTTCGAGCAGTACTTC,CSALNFEQYF
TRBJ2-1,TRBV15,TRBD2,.,TGTGCCACCAGCAGAGGACTAGCGGGAGGGCCTAGAGATGAGCAGTTCTTC,CATSRGLAGGPRDEQFF
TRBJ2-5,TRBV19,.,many,TGTGCCAGTAGTACCTCGGGCACCGAAGAGACCCAGTACTTC,CASSTSGTEETQYF
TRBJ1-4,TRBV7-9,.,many,TGTGCCAGCAGCTTAAGCCCGGGCGGAAAACTGTTTTTT,CASSLSPGGKLFF
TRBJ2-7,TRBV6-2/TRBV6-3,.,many,TGTGCCAGCAGTTACGCCAGGGAAGGGCTCGAGCAGTACTTC,CASSYAREGLEQYF
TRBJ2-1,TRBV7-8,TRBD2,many,TGTGCCAGCAGCTTAGAACCCCTAGCGGGGGTTGGCAATGAGCAGTTCTTC,CASSLEPLAGVGNEQFF
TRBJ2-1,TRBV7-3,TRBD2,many,TGTGCCAGCAGCTCCGGGACTAGCTCCTACAATGAGCAGTTCTTC,CASSSGTSSYNEQFF
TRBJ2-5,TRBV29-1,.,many,TGCAGCGTTGTTTCGGCAGGGACCCTCCTTAAAGAGACCCAGTACTTC,CSVVSAGTLLKETQYF
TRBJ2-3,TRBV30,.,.,TGTGCCTGGACGCAGGGAAGCACAGATACGCAGTATTTT,CAWTQGSTDTQYF
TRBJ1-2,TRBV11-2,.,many,TGTGCCAGCAGCCCAGGTGGTGCCTACTATGGCTACACCTTC,CASSPGGAYYGYTF